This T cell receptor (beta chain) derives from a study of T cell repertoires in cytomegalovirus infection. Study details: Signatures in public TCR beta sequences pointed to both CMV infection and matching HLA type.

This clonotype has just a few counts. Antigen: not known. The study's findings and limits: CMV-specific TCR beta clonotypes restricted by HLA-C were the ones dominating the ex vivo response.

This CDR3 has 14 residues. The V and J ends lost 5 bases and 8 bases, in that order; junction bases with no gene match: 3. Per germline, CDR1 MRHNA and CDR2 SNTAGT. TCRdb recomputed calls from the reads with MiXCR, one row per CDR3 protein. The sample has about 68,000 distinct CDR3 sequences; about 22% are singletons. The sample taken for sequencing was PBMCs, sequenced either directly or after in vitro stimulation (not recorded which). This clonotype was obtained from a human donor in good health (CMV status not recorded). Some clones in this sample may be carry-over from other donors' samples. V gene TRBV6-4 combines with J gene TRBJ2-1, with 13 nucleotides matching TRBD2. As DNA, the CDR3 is TGTGCCAGCAGTCCCGGGACTAGCGGGGATGAGCAGTTCTTC. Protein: CASSPGTSGDEQFF.